The entry that follows covers one TCR beta chain sequence. These data originate in a study of cytomegalovirus exposure and HLA in healthy donors. V lost 8 bases to trimming and J lost 2 bases; unmatched junction nucleotides: 4. Germline CDR1 is SGHTA and CDR2 is FQGNSA. The length of the CDR3 is 13 residues. PCR primers comprised 60 Vbeta and 13 Jbeta primers. Profiled with immunoSEQ multiplex PCR; TCRdb holds only in-frame clones, not every one. The sample shows about 95,000 clones, roughly 71% of them seen only once. The sequenced material came from PBMCs. The sequence was collected from a woman in her thirties or forties in good health and CMV-seronegative. The V gene is TRBV7-2, the J gene TRBJ2-5; 8 bases map to TRBD2. CDR3 residues: CASRGGLQETQYF. The DNA for the CDR3 is TGTGCCAGCCGCGGGGGGTTACAAGAGACCCAGTACTTC.